This entry describes one T cell receptor (beta chain). Assay: immunoSEQ multiplex PCR; the TCRdb copy retains only in-frame clones and omits some. The sample holds approximately 40,000 clones, over 65% seen once. Trimming removed 3 bases from V and 7 bases from J; junction bases left unmatched: 9. CDR1 and CDR2 (germline): KGHSH, LQKENI. The CDR3 has 14 amino acids. The record originates from a study of control samples from healthy donors and cancer patients. The chain has TRBV18 and TRBJ2-7; 7 bases align to TRBD2. Sequenced material: formalin-fixed, paraffin-embedded tissue. The receptor was isolated from a male donor with melanoma. The CDR3: CASSPAGAVGEQYF. In DNA, the CDR3 is TGTGCCAGCTCACCGGCGGGAGCGGTCGGAGAGCAGTACTTC.